These 10 T cell receptor beta chains were all obtained from the same sample, sequenced in a study of early T cells in non-severe SARS-CoV-2 infection. Each CDR3 protein is one row after TCRdb ran MiXCR on the 5' RACE reads. The repertoire holds about 100,000 distinct CDR3 sequences, with about 12% as singletons. Sample: whole blood. The receptor source for this set is an adult who was a healthcare worker with PCR-confirmed SARS-CoV-2 infection or an uninfected control (not recorded which).

This sequence joins TRBV7-2 and TRBJ2-7; perhaps TRBD2 as D (5 bases). Germline lookup yields CDR1 SGHTA and CDR2 FQGNSA. Trimming pared 8 bases from V and 6 bases from J, leaving 11 bases between. The CDR3 length is 11 residues. CDR3 nucleotides: TGTGCCAGCGTAGACTACGGCGAGCAGTACTTC. Amino acid sequence: CASVDYGEQYF.

This clonotype was recorded many times. The chain is built from TRBV14 and TRBJ2-3; perhaps D is TRBD1 or TRBD2 (5 bases each). Germline CDR1 reads SGHDN; CDR2 reads FVKESK. The CDR3 runs to 15 residues. V was clipped by 6 bases and J by 1 base, with 14 bases between them. CDR3 loop: CASSRPGRRTDTQYF. The CDR3 bases are TGTGCCAGCAGTCGCCCGGGACGTCGCACAGATACGCAGTATTTT.

The chain has TRBV7-9 and TRBJ1-1; D call uncertain. V shed 11 bases and J shed 7 bases, with 14 bases lying between them. CDR3 length: 11 residues. Germline-derived CDR1 and CDR2 are SEHNR and FQNEAQ (reference sequence). DNA of the CDR3: TGTGCCTCAGGCGCGTTTAATGAAGCTTTCTTT. Translation gives CASGAFNEAFF.

This clonotype was observed a few times. V and J are TRBV11-2 and TRBJ2-3; 7 bases agree with TRBD2. CDR1 and CDR2 from the germline V gene are SGHAT and FQNNGV. The junction had 9 bases not matched to a gene; V was cut back by 3 bases and J by 3 bases. The CDR3 length is 16 residues. The CDR3 loop reads CASSFSAGVRTDTQYF. The CDR3 nucleotides read TGTGCCAGCAGCTTCTCCGCGGGGGTTAGGACAGATACGCAGTATTTT. The full variable domain, its missing parts supplied by reference TRBV11-2 and TRBJ2-3, is EAGVAQSPRYKIIEKRQSVAFWCNPISGHATLYWYQQILGQGPKLLIQFQNNGVVDDSQLPKDRFSAERLKGVDSTLKIQPAKLEDSAVYLCASSFSAGVRTDTQYFGPGTRLTVL.

This clonotype was recorded at least ten times. V and J are TRBV7-2 and TRBJ2-3; 8 bases are shared with TRBD2. Germline trimming cut 8 bases from V and 0 bases from J; bases unmatched to any gene: 4. The CDR3 contains 14 residues. Looked up from germline, CDR1 is SGHTA and CDR2 is FQGNSA. Here the CDR3 reads CASQGGRSTDTQYF. The CDR3 DNA is TGTGCCAGCCAGGGCGGGAGGAGCACAGATACGCAGTATTTT. Drawing the rest from reference TRBV7-2 and TRBJ2-3, the complete variable domain is GAGVSQSPSNKVTEKGKDVELRCDPISGHTALYWYRQSLGQGLEFLIYFQGNSAPDKSGLPSDRFSAERTGGSVSTLTIQRTQQEDSAVYLCASQGGRSTDTQYFGPGTRLTVL.

The chain links TRBV7-2 to TRBJ2-1; 13 bases line up with TRBD2. Germline V gives CDR1 SGHTA, CDR2 FQGNSA. The CDR3 totals 17 residues. Trimming cost V 1 base and J 2 bases; bases outside gene matches: 2. CDR3 coding DNA: TGTGCCAGCAGCTTAGGGACTAGCGGGGGCCCCTACAATGAGCAGTTCTTC. This codes for CASSLGTSGGPYNEQFF.

This clonotype was seen a few times. The chain recombines TRBV2 with TRBJ2-7, with 12 bases that match TRBD1. The CDR3 extends over 14 amino acids. Trimming cost V 7 bases and J 6 bases; bases outside gene matches: 7. Germline-derived CDR1 and CDR2 are SNHLY and FYNNEI. This chain's CDR3 is CASTRDRGLGEQYF. The CDR3 DNA reads as TGTGCCAGCACCCGGGACAGGGGGCTCGGCGAGCAGTACTTC.

The V call is TRBV11-3, the J call TRBJ2-5, with 12 bases matching TRBD2. V was pared by 3 bases and J by 3 bases, with 2 bases of the junction left unmatched. The CDR3 totals 15 residues. Looked up from germline, CDR1 is SGHNT and CDR2 is YENEEA. DNA for the CDR3: TGTGCCAGCAGCTTGAGACTAGCGGGGGAAGAGACCCAGTACTTC. Protein sequence: CASSLRLAGEETQYF.

The table lists this clonotype with many counts. This chain connects TRBV28 to TRBJ1-2; 7 bases align to TRBD1. The V segment lost 6 bases and the J segment 4 bases; nucleotides outside the gene matches: 5. CDR3 length equals 13 residues. The germline V gene encodes CDR1 MDHEN and CDR2 SYDVKM. In nucleotides, the CDR3 is TGTGCCAGCAGCCGACAGGGAGGCTATGGCTACACCTTC. Translating gives CASSRQGGYGYTF.

This clonotype showed up just a few times. The chain recombines TRBV28 with TRBJ2-1, with 9 bases aligning to TRBD2. The J segment lost 8 bases and the V segment lost 4 bases, leaving 15 bases of the junction unmatched. Per the germline V gene, CDR1 is MDHEN and CDR2 is SYDVKM. The CDR3 sequence is 17 residues long. The CDR3 spells CASSSPLIAGASDEQFF. The CDR3 coding sequence is TGTGCCAGCAGTTCTCCCCTCATAGCGGGGGCCTCCGATGAGCAGTTCTTC.